This T cell receptor (beta chain) was sequenced in a study of vaccination effects on CD4 cells after COVID-19. Expansion with viral peptide pools was applied to antigen-specific CD4+ T cells by the ViraFEST assay prior to sequencing. The authors isolated CD4+ T cells after around nine days of culture. Each participant received a vaccine that was either BNT162b2 or mRNA-1273, given as two doses. Supplemented with roughly 10 IU/ml IL-2 and roughly 9.2 ug/ml peptides, around 2 million PBMC per well were kept in culture. Germline V gene sequence: CDR1 MNHEY, CDR2 SVGAGI. This CDR3 region has 14 residues. V trimming: 5 bases; J trimming: 8 bases; junction bases outside the gene matches: 6. Assay: immunoSEQ multiplex PCR; the TCRdb copy retains only in-frame clones and omits some. The sample lists tens of thousands of clones; around two thirds were seen once. As concerns this clone: Its antigen is unidentified.

The material was CD4+ T cells from PBMCs cultured with HCoV-229E spike peptides, obtained after COVID-19 vaccination. This sequence originates from a human donor who received a COVID-19 vaccine. This chain joins TRBV6-5 and TRBJ1-4, with 9 nucleotides matching TRBD1. CDR3 loop: CASSNTGGREKLFF. In nucleotides, the CDR3 is TGTGCCAGCAGTAACACAGGGGGCCGGGAAAAACTGTTTTTT.